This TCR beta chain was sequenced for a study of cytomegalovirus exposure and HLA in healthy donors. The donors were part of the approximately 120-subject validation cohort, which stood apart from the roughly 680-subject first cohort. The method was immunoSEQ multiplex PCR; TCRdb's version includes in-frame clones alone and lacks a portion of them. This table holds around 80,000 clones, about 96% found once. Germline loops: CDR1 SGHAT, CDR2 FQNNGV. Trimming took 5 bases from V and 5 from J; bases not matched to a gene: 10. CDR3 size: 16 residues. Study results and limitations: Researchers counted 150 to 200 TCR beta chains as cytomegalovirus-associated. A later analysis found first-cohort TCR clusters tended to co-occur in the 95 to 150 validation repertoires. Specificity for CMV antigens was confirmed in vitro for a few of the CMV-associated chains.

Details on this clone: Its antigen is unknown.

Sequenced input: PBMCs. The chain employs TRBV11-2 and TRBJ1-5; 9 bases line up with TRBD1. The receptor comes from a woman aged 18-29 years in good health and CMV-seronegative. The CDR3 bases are TGTGCCAGCAGCGGGTACGGACAGGGGAGCGATCAGCCCCAGCATTTT. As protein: CASSGYGQGSDQPQHF.